This is a list of T cell receptor beta chains from one sample in a study of blood T cell repertoires in COVID-19. The repertoire was sequenced with immunoSEQ multiplex PCR; TCRdb's copy has only in-frame clones and lacks some. The table records about 98,000 clones, roughly four fifths of them present only once. The material sequenced was peripheral blood. These receptors came from a man between 60 and 70 years old with acute or convalescent COVID-19. CDR3s include the opening cysteine and the closing phenylalanine or tryptophan. Fields, in order: V gene, D gene, J gene, CDR3 protein. D genes are given only for firm matches.

>TRBV5-1|TRBD1|TRBJ1-6
CASSPQGKDSPLHF
>TRBV11-2|TRBD2|TRBJ2-1
CASSAGLPNEQFF
>TRBV10-3|NA|TRBJ1-6
CAISATSGDPSYNSPLHF
>TRBV4-1|NA|TRBJ2-5
CASSQEVGGGRETQYF
>TRBV5-4|NA|TRBJ1-1
CASSLAGRDTEAFF
>TRBV25-1|TRBD2|TRBJ2-7
CASSEYGGGLDYEQYF
>TRBV6-1|NA|TRBJ1-4
CASSERRNEKLFF
>TRBV30|NA|TRBJ1-2
CACTRRGYTF
>TRBV5-1|TRBD1|TRBJ1-2
CASSLGGRGRLGYTF
>TRBV25-1|NA|TRBJ1-1
CASSDFTERAFF
>TRBV6-4|TRBD2|TRBJ2-3
CASSAGLAVTDTQYF
>TRBV29-1|NA|TRBJ1-4
CSVSITRGEKLFF
>TRBV7-9|NA|TRBJ2-1
CASSLYEETEQFF
>TRBV6-5|NA|TRBJ2-3
CASSYTAGSTDTQYF
>TRBV27|NA|TRBJ2-6
CASSRQGANVLTF
>TRBV3-1/TRBV3-2|TRBD1|TRBJ2-1
CASSLGTGPSKVQFF
>TRBV11-1|NA|TRBJ1-1
CASSLGVGANTEAFF
>TRBV2|TRBD1|TRBJ1-1
CATGRDRGRSEAFF
>TRBV19|NA|TRBJ1-5
CASSIEVSPGGQPQHF
>TRBV6-1|TRBD1|TRBJ1-1
CASRGPTGGRAEAFF
>TRBV11-2|NA|TRBJ2-1
CASSSAESASSYNEQFF
>TRBV7-9|NA|TRBJ2-7
CASSSRGGYEQYF
>TRBV5-1|NA|TRBJ2-3
CASSLEPNRVDTQYF
>TRBV7-2|TRBD1|TRBJ2-3
CASSNKRDRGPGDTQYF
>TRBV2|TRBD1|TRBJ1-1
CASRRDSSAEAFF
>TRBV2|TRBD1|TRBJ1-5
CASTGGNQPQHF
>TRBV5-1|TRBD2|TRBJ2-7
CASSLGPSGGTYEQYF
>TRBV19|NA|TRBJ1-6
CASMRGIDSPLHF
>TRBV19|NA|TRBJ1-2
CASSITGQGVGYTF
>TRBV3-1/TRBV3-2|TRBD1|TRBJ1-4
CASSQEGQTGKLFF
>TRBV29-1|NA|TRBJ2-2
CSGPGHRNTGELFF
>TRBV2|TRBD1|TRBJ1-6
CASRGDSRNSPLHF
>TRBV6-2/TRBV6-3|TRBD2|TRBJ2-3
CASSSGTSVYSSTDTQYF
>TRBV7-9|TRBD1|TRBJ1-6
CASSLGWTGDSPLHF
>TRBV19|TRBD1|TRBJ1-5
CASRAGQGAWQPQHF
>TRBV28|NA|TRBJ2-1
CASSSISRGSSYNEQFF
>TRBV27|NA|TRBJ2-1
CASSPPVGGPYNEQFF
>TRBV5-6|TRBD1|TRBJ1-1
CASSLVDRGHEAFF
>TRBV5-4|TRBD1|TRBJ1-2
CASSGDSLYGYTF
>TRBV12-1|NA|TRBJ1-5
CASSPQAGNQPQHF
>TRBV9|NA|TRBJ2-2
CASSVGTGSRTGELFF
>TRBV24-1|TRBD1|TRBJ1-5
CATSPGTGGDQPQHF
>TRBV4-3|TRBD1|TRBJ1-1
CASTNRGRNTEAFF
>TRBV4-1|NA|TRBJ1-1
CASSQDPPWQVNTEAFF
>TRBV7-8|TRBD1|TRBJ1-6
CASSPQGAIGMSPLHF
>TRBV18|NA|TRBJ1-2
CASSQDKGSYGYTF
>TRBV30|TRBD2|TRBJ2-7
CAWSQAGVRQQYF
>TRBV5-6|NA|TRBJ1-3
CASSWGGSSSGNTIYF
>TRBV5-1|NA|TRBJ2-1
CASSWQGDEQFF
>TRBV18|NA|TRBJ1-6
CASSREGTSNSPLHF
>TRBV7-9|NA|TRBJ1-5
CASSLDNSNQPQHF
>TRBV19|TRBD1|TRBJ1-5
CASSIQGQGTQPQHF
>TRBV24-1|NA|TRBJ1-5
CATSDLDRQPQHF